The 2 T cell receptor beta chains in this list originate from one sample, sequenced in a study of blood T cell repertoires in COVID-19. The data were produced by immunoSEQ multiplex PCR, yet TCRdb's version contains in-frame clones alone and is incomplete. The sample holds nearly 80,000 clones, around 84% seen once. The sample consisted of peripheral blood. These receptors were collected from a man in his fifties with acute or convalescent COVID-19.

V gene TRBV3-1 (or the pseudogene TRBV3-2) combines with J gene TRBJ2-7; 9 bases match TRBD2. CDR1 is LGHDT, CDR2 YNNKEL, per germline (reference sequence). This CDR3 is built from 16 residues. V lost 4 bases to trimming and J lost 1 base; unmatched junction nucleotides: 8. The CDR3 nucleotides read TGTGCCAGCAGCCCAACGACTAGCGGAAATTCCTACGAGCAGTACTTC. Protein product: CASSPTTSGNSYEQYF.

This clone was recorded once. The V gene is TRBV7-8, the J gene TRBJ2-3; 7 bases align to TRBD2. CDR1 and CDR2 (germline): SGHVS, FQNEAQ. V dropped 2 bases and J dropped 1; count of bases not matched to a gene: 3. This CDR3 comprises 15 residues. CDR3 bases: TGTGCCAGCAGCTTAAGCCTAGCGGGCACAGATACGCAGTATTTT. It specifies CASSLSLAGTDTQYF.